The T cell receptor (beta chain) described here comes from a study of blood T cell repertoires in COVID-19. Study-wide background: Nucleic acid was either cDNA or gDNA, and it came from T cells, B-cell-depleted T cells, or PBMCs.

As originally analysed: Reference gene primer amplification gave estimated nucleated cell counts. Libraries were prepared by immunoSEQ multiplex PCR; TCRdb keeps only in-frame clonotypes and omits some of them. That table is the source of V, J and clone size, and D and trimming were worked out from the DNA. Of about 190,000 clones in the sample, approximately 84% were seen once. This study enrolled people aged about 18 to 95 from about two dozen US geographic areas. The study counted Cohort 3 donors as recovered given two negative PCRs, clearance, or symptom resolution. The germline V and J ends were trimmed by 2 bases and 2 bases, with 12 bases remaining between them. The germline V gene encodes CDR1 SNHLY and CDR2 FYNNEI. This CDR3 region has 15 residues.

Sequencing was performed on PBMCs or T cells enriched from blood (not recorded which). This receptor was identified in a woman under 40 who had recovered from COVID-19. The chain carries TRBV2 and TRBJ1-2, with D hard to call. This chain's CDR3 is CASSEILQVNYGYTF. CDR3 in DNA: TGTGCCAGCAGTGAAATTTTACAAGTCAACTATGGCTACACCTTC. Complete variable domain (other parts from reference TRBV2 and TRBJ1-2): EPEVTQTPSHQVTQMGQEVILRCVPISNHLYFYWYRQILGQKVEFLVSFYNNEISEKSEIFDDQFSVERPDGSNFTLKIRSTKLEDSAMYFCASSEILQVNYGYTFGSGTRLTVV.